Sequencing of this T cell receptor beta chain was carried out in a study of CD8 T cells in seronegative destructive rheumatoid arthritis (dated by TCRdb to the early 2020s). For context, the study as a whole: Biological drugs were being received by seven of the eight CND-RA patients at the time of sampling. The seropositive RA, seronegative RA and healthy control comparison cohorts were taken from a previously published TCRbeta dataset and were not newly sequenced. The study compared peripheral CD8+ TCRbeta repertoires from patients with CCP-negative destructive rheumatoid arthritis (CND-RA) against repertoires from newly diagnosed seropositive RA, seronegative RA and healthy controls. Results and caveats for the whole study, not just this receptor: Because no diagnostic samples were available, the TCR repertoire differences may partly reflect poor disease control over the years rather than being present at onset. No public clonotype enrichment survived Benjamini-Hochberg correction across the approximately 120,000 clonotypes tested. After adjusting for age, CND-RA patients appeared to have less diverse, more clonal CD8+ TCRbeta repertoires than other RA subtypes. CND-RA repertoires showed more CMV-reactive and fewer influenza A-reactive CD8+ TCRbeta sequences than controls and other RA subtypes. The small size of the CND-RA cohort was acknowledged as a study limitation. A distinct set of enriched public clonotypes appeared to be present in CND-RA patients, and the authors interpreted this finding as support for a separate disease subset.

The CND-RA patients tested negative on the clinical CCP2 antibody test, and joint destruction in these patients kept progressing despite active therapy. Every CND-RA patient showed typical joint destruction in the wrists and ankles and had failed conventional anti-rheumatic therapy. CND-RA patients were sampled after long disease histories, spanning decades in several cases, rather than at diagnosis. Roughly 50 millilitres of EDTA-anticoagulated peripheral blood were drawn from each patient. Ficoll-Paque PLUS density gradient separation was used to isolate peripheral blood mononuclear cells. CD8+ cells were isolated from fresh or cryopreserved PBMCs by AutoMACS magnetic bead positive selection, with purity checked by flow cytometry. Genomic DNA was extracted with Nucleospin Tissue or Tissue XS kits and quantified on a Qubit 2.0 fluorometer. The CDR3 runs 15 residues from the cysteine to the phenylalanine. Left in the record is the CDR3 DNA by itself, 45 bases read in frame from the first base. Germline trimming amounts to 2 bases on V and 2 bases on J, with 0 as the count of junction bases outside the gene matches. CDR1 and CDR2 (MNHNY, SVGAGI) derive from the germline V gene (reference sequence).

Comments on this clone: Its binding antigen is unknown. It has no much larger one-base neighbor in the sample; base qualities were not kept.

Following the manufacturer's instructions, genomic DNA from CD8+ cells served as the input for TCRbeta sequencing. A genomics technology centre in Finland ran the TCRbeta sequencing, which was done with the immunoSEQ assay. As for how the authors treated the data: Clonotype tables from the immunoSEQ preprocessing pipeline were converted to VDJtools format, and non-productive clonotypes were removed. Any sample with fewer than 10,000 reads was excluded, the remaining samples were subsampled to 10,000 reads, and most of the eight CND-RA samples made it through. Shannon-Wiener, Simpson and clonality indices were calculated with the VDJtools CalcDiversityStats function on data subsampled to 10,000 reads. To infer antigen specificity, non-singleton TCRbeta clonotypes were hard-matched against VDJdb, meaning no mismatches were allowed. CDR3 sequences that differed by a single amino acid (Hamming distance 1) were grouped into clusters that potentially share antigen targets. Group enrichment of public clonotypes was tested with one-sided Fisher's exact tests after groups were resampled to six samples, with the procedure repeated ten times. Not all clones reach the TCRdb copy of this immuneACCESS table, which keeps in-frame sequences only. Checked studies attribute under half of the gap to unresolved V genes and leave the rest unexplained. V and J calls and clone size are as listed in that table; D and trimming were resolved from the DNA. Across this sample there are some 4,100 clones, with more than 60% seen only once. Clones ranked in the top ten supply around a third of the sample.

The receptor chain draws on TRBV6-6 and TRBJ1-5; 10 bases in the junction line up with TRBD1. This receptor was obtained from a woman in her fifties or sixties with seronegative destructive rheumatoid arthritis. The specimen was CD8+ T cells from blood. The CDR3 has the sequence CASSYGTGGNQPQHF. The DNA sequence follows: TGTGCCAGCAGTTACGGGACAGGGGGCAATCAGCCCCAGCATTTT.